This T cell receptor beta chain derives from a study of blood T cell repertoires in COVID-19. Study information: COVID-19 samples collected from the United States, Italy and Spain covered acute and convalescent phases.

With 5 bases removed from V and 7 bases from J, the gap between germline ends came to 15 bases. The length of the CDR3 is 13 residues. Germline CDR1 MNHEY, CDR2 SVGAGI. Sequencing used immunoSEQ multiplex PCR; TCRdb keeps in-frame clones, though not all of them. The sample has 120,000 or so clones, roughly 90% seen once. The source is a man between 35 and 55 years old with acute or convalescent COVID-19. This chain connects TRBV6-5 to TRBJ2-7; a weak D match, TRBD2 (5 bases). Sequencing used peripheral blood. The CDR3: CASSRRSEGEQYF. The CDR3 DNA is TGTGCCAGCAGTAGGCGGTCTGAGGGTGAGCAGTACTTC.